The 27 T cell receptor beta chains presented below share a single source sample, sequenced in a study of T cells in Graves' hyperthyroidism and ophthalmopathy. RNA transcripts were the template for amplifying TCR beta CDR3 regions. The HTBI primer set drove a first-round RT-PCR of the TCR CDR3. From the multiplex PCR reads, TCRdb called clonotypes with MiXCR, one entry per CDR3 protein. The sample consists of more than 550,000 distinct CDR3 sequences, roughly 17% of them appearing once. Input material: blood. Receptors were obtained from a man between 50 and 59 years old with Graves' hyperthyroidism.

This clonotype has a count of ten or more. V gene TRBV28 combines with J gene TRBJ1-3, with D tentatively TRBD1 (5 bases). This CDR3 has 17 residues. Germline V gene data show CDR1 as MDHEN and CDR2 as SYDVKM. Trimming pared 6 bases from V and 0 bases from J, leaving 18 bases between. The CDR3 nucleotides read TGTGCCAGCAGCCTCGGGGCAGCCTCCTTCTCTGGAAACACCATATATTTT. It yields the protein CASSLGAASFSGNTIYF. Variable domain in full (rest from reference TRBV28 and TRBJ1-3): DVKVTQSSRYLVKRTGEKVFLECVQDMDHENMFWYRQDPGLGLRLIYFSYDVKMKEKGDIPEGYSVSREKKERFSLILESASTNQTSMYLCASSLGAASFSGNTIYFGEGSWLTVV.

The chain links TRBV19 to TRBJ2-7, with D possibly TRBD1 on 5 matching bases. There are 14 residues in the CDR3. Germline CDR1 LNHDA, CDR2 SQIVND (reference sequence). The V gene lost 3 bases and the J gene lost 7 bases, with 16 bases spanning the gap. The CDR3 region is CASSMQGRLGEQYF. DNA of the CDR3: TGTGCCAGTAGTATGCAGGGCCGACTCGGGGAGCAGTACTTC.

The V gene is TRBV18, the J gene TRBJ2-4, with D perhaps TRBD1 or TRBD2 (5 bases each). V was trimmed by 3 bases and J by 2 bases, leaving 14 bases between them. The CDR3 length is 16 residues. The germline V gene has CDR1 KGHSH and CDR2 LQKENI. The chain's CDR3 is CASSPPGPGPKNIQYF. The CDR3 region has the DNA TGTGCCAGCTCACCTCCGGGACCCGGACCCAAAAACATTCAGTACTTC.

This clonotype was observed at least ten times. The chain has TRBV2 and TRBJ2-5; 10 nucleotides align to TRBD1. This CDR3 comprises 15 residues. Germline V gene sequence: CDR1 SNHLY, CDR2 FYNNEI. The J segment lost 5 bases and the V segment lost 6 bases, leaving 9 bases of the junction unmatched. CDR3 sequence (DNA): TGTGCCAGCAGCAGGGACAGGGGCGCAGGGGAGACCCAGTACTTC. Translating gives CASSRDRGAGETQYF.

The chain recombines TRBV20-1 with TRBJ2-3; D not certain. The V and J ends lost 5 bases and 1 base respectively, with 16 bases between them. Germline V gene lookup returns CDR1 DFQATT and CDR2 SNEGSKA (reference sequence). This CDR3 has 15 amino acids. CDR3 DNA sequence: TGCAGTGCTTTGCTTGGCGGCCACGGCACAGATACGCAGTATTTT. Amino acids: CSALLGGHGTDTQYF.

This clonotype was recorded many times. This sequence joins TRBV2 and TRBJ2-1, with 13 bases aligning to TRBD2. There are 15 residues in the CDR3. After removal of 9 bases from V and 7 bases from J, the junction contained 9 bases not matched to a gene. The germline V gene encodes CDR1 SNHLY and CDR2 FYNNEI. The CDR3 DNA reads TGTGCCAGAGACGCGGGACTAGCGGGAAGTAATGAGCAGTTCTTC. It translates to CARDAGLAGSNEQFF. The variable domain in full, completed from reference TRBV2 and TRBJ2-1, reads EPEVTQTPSHQVTQMGQEVILRCVPISNHLYFYWYRQILGQKVEFLVSFYNNEISEKSEIFDDQFSVERPDGSNFTLKIRSTKLEDSAMYFCARDAGLAGSNEQFFGPGTRLTVL.

This clonotype was seen repeatedly, ten times or more. The chain couples TRBV27 to TRBJ1-5; D perhaps matches TRBD1 (5 bases). V was shortened by 0 bases and J by 7 bases, with 13 bases between the two germline ends. CDR1 MNHEY and CDR2 SMNVEV come from the germline V gene (reference sequence). The CDR3 extends over 15 amino acids. The CDR3 reads CASSLSGGGGQPQHF. In DNA form, the CDR3 reads TGTGCCAGCAGTTTATCTGGGGGTGGAGGCCAGCCCCAGCATTTT.

The gene calls are TRBV11-2 and TRBJ2-5, with 7 bases fitting TRBD2. From germline, CDR1 is SGHAT and CDR2 FQNNGV. There are 15 residues in the CDR3. The ends lost 5 bases at V and 8 bases at J; junction bases unmatched: 14. DNA for the CDR3: TGTGCCAGCAGCGGTCCTAGCGGAGCTAAGAGTACCCAGTACTTC. The encoded protein is CASSGPSGAKSTQYF.

This clonotype has just a few counts. The J gene is TRBJ2-7, the V gene TRBV20-1; 10 bases line up with TRBD2. Unmatched junction bases numbered 6, after V lost 7 bases and J lost 0 bases. CDR1 DFQATT and CDR2 SNEGSKA come from the germline V gene (reference sequence). The length of the CDR3 is 14 residues. Written as DNA, the CDR3 is TGCAGTGGGTACGGGACTAGCGCCTCCTACGAGCAGTACTTC. Translation gives CSGYGTSASYEQYF.

This clonotype was observed at least ten times. The J gene is TRBJ1-6, the V gene TRBV18; D is unresolved. Trimming removed 2 bases from V and 5 bases from J, with 19 bases in between. Germline-derived CDR1 and CDR2 are KGHSH and LQKENI. The CDR3 runs 18 residues. The CDR3: CASSPGFGNGPNNSPLHF. The CDR3 coding sequence is TGTGCCAGCTCACCAGGATTCGGTAACGGCCCGAATAATTCACCCCTCCACTTT.

This sequence joins TRBV9 and TRBJ2-5, with a possible D match to TRBD2 (5 bases). This CDR3 contains 16 residues. Trimming stripped 3 bases from V and 4 bases from J, with 19 bases between. Germline values: CDR1 SGDLS, CDR2 YYNGEE. CDR3 loop: CASSAYTGSQTETQYF. Written as DNA, the CDR3 is TGTGCCAGCAGCGCTTATACGGGATCCCAGACAGAGACCCAGTACTTC.

This clonotype has only a few counts. The chain employs TRBV6-2 or TRBV6-3 and TRBJ1-1; the D is unclear. Trimming left V 2 bases short and J 0 bases short, with 10 bases between. Per the germline V gene, CDR1 is MNHEY and CDR2 is SVGEGT. The CDR3 loop spans 15 amino acids. CDR3 residues: CASSYDGEMNTEAFF. DNA for the CDR3: TGTGCCAGCAGTTACGATGGAGAAATGAACACTGAAGCTTTCTTT.

This clonotype was seen at least ten times. The chain joins TRBV20-1 to TRBJ2-1; TRBD2 aligns across 14 bases. The CDR3 is made up of 15 amino acids. Germline lookup yields CDR1 DFQATT and CDR2 SNEGSKA (reference sequence). Trimming cost V 3 bases and J 4 bases; bases outside gene matches: 2. The CDR3: CSARTSGRGYNEQFF. CDR3 in DNA: TGCAGTGCTAGGACTAGCGGGAGGGGATACAATGAGCAGTTCTTC.

This clonotype was found a few times. V and J are TRBV5-1 and TRBJ2-2, with unresolved D. V was trimmed by 0 bases and J by 6 bases, leaving 12 bases between them. This CDR3 spans 15 amino acids. The germline CDR1 and CDR2 sequences are SGHRS and YFSETQ. CDR3 DNA sequence: TGCGCCAGCAGCTTGGCCTTGGGAATGGCCGGGGAGCTGTTTTTT. It is translated as CASSLALGMAGELFF.

This clonotype was counted at least ten times. The chain uses TRBV27 and TRBJ2-6; D is perhaps TRBD2 (6 bases). The CDR3 length is 15 residues. Trimming cost V 9 bases and J 1 base, with 13 bases left between them. Germline loops: CDR1 MNHEY, CDR2 SMNVEV (reference sequence). The chain's CDR3 is CASSGPQSGANVLTF. The CDR3 bases are TGTGCCAGTAGCGGTCCGCAATCTGGGGCCAACGTCCTGACTTTC.

On this clonotype: Because the CDR3 is missing its conserved closing phenylalanine or tryptophan, this is likely a read error. No DNA is shown, since the ends of the CDR3 on it are uncertain; the CDR3 is the one TCRdb lists. The chain uses TRBV7-2 and TRBJ1-5; the table names TRBD1, a call not compared with the DNA. Germline CDR1 and CDR2: SGHTA and FQGNSA. The CDR3 contains 16 residues when both ends are counted. CDR3 in amino acids: CASSLMGGDGNQPQRL.

This clonotype was seen a few times. This chain connects TRBV11-2 to TRBJ2-5, with a tentative D call TRBD1 (5 bases). The CDR3 sequence is 15 residues long. Germline V CDR1 and CDR2: SGHAT, FQNNGV. V was trimmed by 6 bases and J by 1 base, leaving 15 bases between them. CDR3 residues: CASRGPGSFQETQYF. For the CDR3, the DNA is TGTGCCAGCAGGGGGCCAGGGTCCTTCCAAGAGACCCAGTACTTC.

This clonotype was counted a few times. The V gene is TRBV30, the J gene TRBJ1-2; a weak D match, TRBD1 (5 bases). The germline V gene encodes CDR1 GTSNPN and CDR2 SVGIG (reference sequence). The CDR3 is 19 amino acids. V lost 1 base to trimming and J lost 5 bases, with 29 bases between them. CDR3: CAWSEADTENYKKFYGYTF. DNA of the CDR3: TGTGCCTGGAGTGAGGCGGACACCGAAAATTACAAGAAGTTTTATGGCTACACCTTC.

This clonotype has only a few counts. The V and J genes are TRBV6-1 and TRBJ1-3; the D is unclear. Trimming left V 5 bases short and J 0 bases short, with 26 bases between. Germline-derived CDR1 and CDR2 are MNHNS and SASEGT. This CDR3 is built from 20 residues. DNA for the CDR3: TGTGCCAGCAGTTTAAGCCGGGAGAAGGAGCCCTCAGCCTCTGGAAACACCATATATTTT. It encodes CASSLSREKEPSASGNTIYF.

The table lists this clonotype with a few counts. This sequence joins TRBV20-1 and TRBJ2-5, with D perhaps TRBD2 (6 bases). The CDR3 totals 14 residues. Germline V gene data show CDR1 as DFQATT and CDR2 as SNEGSKA (reference sequence). The CDR3 DNA reads as TGCAGCGTCGACGCCAGCGGGCATCAAGAGACCCAGTACTTC. The encoded protein is CSVDASGHQETQYF.

The rearrangement uses TRBV5-1 and TRBJ2-1; D gene ambiguous. This CDR3 is 17 amino acids long. CDR1 SGHRS and CDR2 YFSETQ come from the germline V gene. V was shortened by 4 bases and J by 0 bases, with 17 bases between the two germline ends. CDR3 bases: TGCGCCAGCAGCCCATTTGTAGCTCCCCGCTCCTACAATGAGCAGTTCTTC. Amino acids: CASSPFVAPRSYNEQFF.

This clonotype has at least ten counts. This sequence joins TRBV9 and TRBJ2-2, with TRBD2 matching 9 bases. The CDR3 totals 17 residues. Trimming took 5 bases from V and 5 from J; bases not matched to a gene: 13. Germline V CDR1 and CDR2: SGDLS, YYNGEE. This CDR3 reads CASSTQSRGRVTGELFF. CDR3 bases: TGTGCCAGCAGTACCCAGTCTCGCGGGAGGGTTACCGGGGAGCTGTTTTTT.

This clonotype was counted once. V and J are TRBV5-1 and TRBJ2-1; the D call may be TRBD1 or TRBD2 (7 bases each). Trimming took 7 bases from V and 3 from J, leaving 17 bases between them. The CDR3 runs to 15 residues. From germline, CDR1 is SGHRS and CDR2 YFSETQ. CDR3 in DNA: TGCGCCAGCGCCACGCAGGGGGAGGGCTACAATGAGCAGTTCTTC. Encoded protein: CASATQGEGYNEQFF.

This clonotype was counted ten times or more. This rearrangement joins TRBV3-1 to TRBJ2-7, with 8 bases that match TRBD1. Germline V gene lookup returns CDR1 LGHDT and CDR2 YNNKEL (reference sequence). CDR3 length equals 16 residues. The V and J ends lost 3 bases and 1 base, in that order; junction bases with no gene match: 8. The CDR3 reads CASSQDARDRSYEQYF. The CDR3 region has the DNA TGTGCCAGCAGCCAGGACGCTCGGGACAGGTCCTACGAGCAGTACTTC.

The table lists this clonotype with a few counts. This rearrangement joins TRBV5-1 to TRBJ2-2; D may be TRBD1 or TRBD2 (5 bases each). CDR1 and CDR2 (germline): SGHRS, YFSETQ. The CDR3 is made up of 18 amino acids. The V gene lost 0 bases and the J gene lost 3 bases, with 18 bases spanning the gap. DNA of the CDR3: TGCGCCAGCAGCTTGGACGGGACCCCGAATATAGACACCGGGGAGCTGTTTTTT. Protein sequence: CASSLDGTPNIDTGELFF.

As regards this clonotype: A read error is possible here, since a much larger clone lies one base away. The genes are TRBV28 and TRBJ1-4; a weak D match, TRBD1 (6 bases). The germline gives CDR1 MDHEN, CDR2 SYDVKM. The CDR3 loop spans 15 amino acids. This CDR3 is CASTLNRVTNDKLFF. The CDR3 nucleotides are TGTGCCAGCACTCTTAACAGGGTAACTAATGATAAACTGTTTTTT.

This clonotype was seen more than once but under ten times. This chain uses TRBV19 with TRBJ2-2; 9 bases match TRBD2. CDR3 length: 18 amino acids. Germline loops: CDR1 LNHDA, CDR2 SQIVND (reference sequence). The V segment lost 1 base and the J segment 5 bases; nucleotides outside the gene matches: 11. CDR3 protein: CASSIVYSGSSNTGELFF. Written as DNA, the CDR3 is TGTGCCAGTAGTATAGTATATAGCGGGAGTTCTAATACCGGGGAGCTGTTTTTT.